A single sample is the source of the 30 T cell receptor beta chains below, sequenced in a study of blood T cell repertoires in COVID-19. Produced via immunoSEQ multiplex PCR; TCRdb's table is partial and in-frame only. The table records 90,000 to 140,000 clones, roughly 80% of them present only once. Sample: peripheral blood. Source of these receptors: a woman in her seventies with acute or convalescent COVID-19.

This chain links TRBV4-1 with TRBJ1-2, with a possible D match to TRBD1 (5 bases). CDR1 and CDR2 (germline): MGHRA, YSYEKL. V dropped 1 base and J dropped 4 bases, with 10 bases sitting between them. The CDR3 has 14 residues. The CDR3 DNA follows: TGCGCCAGCAGCCAAGGAAGGGGTGGCTATGGCTACACCTTC. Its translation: CASSQGRGGYGYTF.

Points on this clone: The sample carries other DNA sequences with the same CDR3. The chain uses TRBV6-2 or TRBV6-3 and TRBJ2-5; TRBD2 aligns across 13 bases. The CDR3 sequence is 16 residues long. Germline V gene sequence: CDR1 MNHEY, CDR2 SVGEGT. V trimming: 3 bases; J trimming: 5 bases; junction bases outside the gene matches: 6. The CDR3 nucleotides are TGTGCCAGCAGTTATACTAGCGGGGGGGCTTTGGAGACCCAGTACTTC. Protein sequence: CASSYTSGGALETQYF.

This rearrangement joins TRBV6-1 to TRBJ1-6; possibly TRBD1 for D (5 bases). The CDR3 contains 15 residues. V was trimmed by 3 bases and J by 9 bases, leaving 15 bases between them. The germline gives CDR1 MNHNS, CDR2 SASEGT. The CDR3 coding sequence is TGTGCCAGCAGTGAGGAGGGACGGGGGATTTCACCCCTCCACTTT. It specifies CASSEEGRGISPLHF.

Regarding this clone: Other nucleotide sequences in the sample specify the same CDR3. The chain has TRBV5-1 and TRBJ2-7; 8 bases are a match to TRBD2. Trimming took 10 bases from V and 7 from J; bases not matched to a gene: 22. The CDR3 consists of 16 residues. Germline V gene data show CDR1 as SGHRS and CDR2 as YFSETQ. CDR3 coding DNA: TGCGCCTGTTTGCGCGGTTGGGGGGGCCGGGGGGGGGAGCAGTACTTC. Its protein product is CACLRGWGGRGGEQYF.

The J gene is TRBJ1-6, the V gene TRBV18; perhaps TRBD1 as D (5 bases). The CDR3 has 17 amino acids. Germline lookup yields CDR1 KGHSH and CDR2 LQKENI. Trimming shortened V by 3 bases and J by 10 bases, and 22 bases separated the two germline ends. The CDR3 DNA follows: TGTGCCAGCTCACCGGACCTTCAAAAGGGGCTAGGCTCACCCCTCCACTTT. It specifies CASSPDLQKGLGSPLHF.

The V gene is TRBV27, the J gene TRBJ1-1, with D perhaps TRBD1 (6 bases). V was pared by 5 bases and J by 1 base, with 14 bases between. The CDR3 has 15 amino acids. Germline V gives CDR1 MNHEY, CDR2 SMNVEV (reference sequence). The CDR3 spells CASSPYRVGNTEAFF. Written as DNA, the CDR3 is TGTGCCAGCAGTCCTTACAGGGTCGGGAACACTGAAGCTTTCTTT.

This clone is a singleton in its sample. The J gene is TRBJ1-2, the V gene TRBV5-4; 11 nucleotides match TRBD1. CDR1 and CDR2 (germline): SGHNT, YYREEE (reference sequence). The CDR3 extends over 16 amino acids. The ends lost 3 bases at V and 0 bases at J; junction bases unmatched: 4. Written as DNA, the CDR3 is TGTGCCAGCAGCTCGGGACAGGGGGTCGCTAACTATGGCTACACCTTC. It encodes CASSSGQGVANYGYTF.

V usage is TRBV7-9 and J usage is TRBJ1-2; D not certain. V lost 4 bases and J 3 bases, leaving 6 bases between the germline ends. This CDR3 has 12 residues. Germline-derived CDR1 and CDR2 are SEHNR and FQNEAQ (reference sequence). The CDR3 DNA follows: TGTGCCAGCAGCTCCGCGGACTATGGCTACACCTTC. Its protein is CASSSADYGYTF.

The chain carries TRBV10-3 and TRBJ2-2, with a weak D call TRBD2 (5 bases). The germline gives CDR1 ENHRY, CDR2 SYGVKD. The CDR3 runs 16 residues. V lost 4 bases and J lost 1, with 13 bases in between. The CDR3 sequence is CAISAQTAGNTGELFF. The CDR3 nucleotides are TGTGCCATCAGTGCCCAAACGGCGGGGAACACCGGGGAGCTGTTTTTT.

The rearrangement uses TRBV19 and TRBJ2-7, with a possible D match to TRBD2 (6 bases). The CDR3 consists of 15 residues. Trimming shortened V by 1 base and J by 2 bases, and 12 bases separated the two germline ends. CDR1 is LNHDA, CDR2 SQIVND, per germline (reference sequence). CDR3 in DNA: TGTGCCAGTAGTATAGCGGCTAGCGAAACCTACGAGCAGTACTTC. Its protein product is CASSIAASETYEQYF.

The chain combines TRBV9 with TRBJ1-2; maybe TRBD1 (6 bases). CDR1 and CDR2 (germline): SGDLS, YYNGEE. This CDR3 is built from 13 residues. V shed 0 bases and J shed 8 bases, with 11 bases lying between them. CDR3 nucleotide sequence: TGTGCCAGCAGCGTAGATCAGGGGCAGGGCTACACCTTC. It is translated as CASSVDQGQGYTF.

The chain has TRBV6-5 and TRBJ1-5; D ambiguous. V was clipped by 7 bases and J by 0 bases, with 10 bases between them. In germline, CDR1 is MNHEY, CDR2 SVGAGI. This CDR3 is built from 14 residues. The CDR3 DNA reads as TGTGCCAGCATAGAGAACTCTAGCAATCAGCCCCAGCATTTT. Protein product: CASIENSSNQPQHF.

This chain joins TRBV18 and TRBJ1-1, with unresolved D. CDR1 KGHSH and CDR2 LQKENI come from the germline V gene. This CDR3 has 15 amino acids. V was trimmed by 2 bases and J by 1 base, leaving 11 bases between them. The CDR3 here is CASSPEFSRNTEAFF. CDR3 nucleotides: TGTGCCAGCTCACCAGAGTTCTCGAGGAACACTGAAGCTTTCTTT.

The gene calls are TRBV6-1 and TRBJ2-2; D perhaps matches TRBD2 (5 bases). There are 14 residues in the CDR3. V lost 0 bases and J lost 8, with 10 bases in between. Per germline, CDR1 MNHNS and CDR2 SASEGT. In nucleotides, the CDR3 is TGTGCCAGCAGTGAAGCGTCCGAGGGAGGGGAGCTGTTTTTT. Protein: CASSEASEGGELFF.

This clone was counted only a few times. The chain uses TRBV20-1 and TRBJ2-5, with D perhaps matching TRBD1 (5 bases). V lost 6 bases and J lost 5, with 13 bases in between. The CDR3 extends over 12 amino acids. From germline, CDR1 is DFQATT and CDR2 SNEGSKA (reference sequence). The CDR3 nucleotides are TGCAGTGCAAGTTACTCAGGGGAGACCCAGTACTTC. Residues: CSASYSGETQYF.

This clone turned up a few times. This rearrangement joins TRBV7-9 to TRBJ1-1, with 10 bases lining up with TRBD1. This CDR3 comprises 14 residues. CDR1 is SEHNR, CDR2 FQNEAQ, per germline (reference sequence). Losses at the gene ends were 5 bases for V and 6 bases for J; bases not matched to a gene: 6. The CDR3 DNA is TGTGCCAGCAGCGCGGAGGGACAGGGGTCTGAAGCTTTCTTT. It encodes CASSAEGQGSEAFF. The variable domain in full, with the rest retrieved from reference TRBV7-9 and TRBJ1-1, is DTGVSQNPRHKITKRGQNVTFRCDPISEHNRLYWYRQTLGQGPEFLTYFQNEAQLEKSRLLSDRFSAERPKGSFSTLEIQRTEQGDSAMYLCASSAEGQGSEAFFGQGTRLTVV.

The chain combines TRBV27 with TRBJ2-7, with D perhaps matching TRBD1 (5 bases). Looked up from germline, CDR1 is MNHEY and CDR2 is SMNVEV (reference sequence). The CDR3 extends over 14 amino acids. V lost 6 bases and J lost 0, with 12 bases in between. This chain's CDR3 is CASSYHRSSYEQYF. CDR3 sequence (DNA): TGTGCCAGCAGCTACCACAGGAGCTCCTACGAGCAGTACTTC.

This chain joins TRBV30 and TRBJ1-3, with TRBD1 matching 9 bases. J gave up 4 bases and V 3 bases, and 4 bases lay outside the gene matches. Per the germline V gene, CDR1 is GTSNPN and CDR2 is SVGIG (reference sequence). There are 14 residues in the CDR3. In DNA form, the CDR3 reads TGTGCCTGGAGGGAAACAGGGGGCGGAAACACCATATATTTT. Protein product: CAWRETGGGNTIYF. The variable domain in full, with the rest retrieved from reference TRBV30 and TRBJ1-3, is SQTIHQWPATLVQPVGSPLSLECTVEGTSNPNLYWYRQAAGRGLQLLFYSVGIGQISSEVPQNLSASRPQDRQFILSSKKLLLSDSGFYLCAWRETGGGNTIYFGEGSWLTVV.

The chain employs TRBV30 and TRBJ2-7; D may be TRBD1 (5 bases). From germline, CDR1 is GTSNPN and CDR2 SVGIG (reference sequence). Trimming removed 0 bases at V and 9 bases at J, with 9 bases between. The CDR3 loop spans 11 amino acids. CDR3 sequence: CAWSVGRGQYF. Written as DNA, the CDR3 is TGTGCCTGGAGTGTAGGAAGGGGGCAGTACTTC.

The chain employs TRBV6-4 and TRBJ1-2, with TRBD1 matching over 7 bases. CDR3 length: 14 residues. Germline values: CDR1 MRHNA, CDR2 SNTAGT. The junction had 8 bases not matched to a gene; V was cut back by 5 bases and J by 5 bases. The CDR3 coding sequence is TGTGCCAGCAGTTCCCAGACAGGGCCGTATGGCTACACCTTC. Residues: CASSSQTGPYGYTF.

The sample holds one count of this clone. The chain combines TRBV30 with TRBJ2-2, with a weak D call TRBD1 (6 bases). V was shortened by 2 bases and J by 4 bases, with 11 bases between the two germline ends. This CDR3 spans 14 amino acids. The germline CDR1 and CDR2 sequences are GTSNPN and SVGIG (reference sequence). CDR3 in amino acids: CAWSTDSLTGELFF. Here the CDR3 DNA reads TGTGCCTGGAGTACGGACAGCCTCACCGGGGAGCTGTTTTTT.

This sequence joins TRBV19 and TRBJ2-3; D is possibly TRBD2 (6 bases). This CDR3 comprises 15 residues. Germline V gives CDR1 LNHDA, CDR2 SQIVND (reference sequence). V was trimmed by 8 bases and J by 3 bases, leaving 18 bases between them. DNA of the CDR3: TGTGCCAGTGGAGGGGCGGGGATCGGTACAGATACGCAGTATTTT. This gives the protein CASGGAGIGTDTQYF.

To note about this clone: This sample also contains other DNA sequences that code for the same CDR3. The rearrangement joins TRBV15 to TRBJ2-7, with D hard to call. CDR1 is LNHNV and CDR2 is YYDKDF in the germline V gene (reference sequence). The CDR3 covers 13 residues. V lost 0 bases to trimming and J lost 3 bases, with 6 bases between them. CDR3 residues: CATSREAFYEQYF. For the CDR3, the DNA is TGTGCCACCAGCAGAGAGGCCTTCTACGAGCAGTACTTC.

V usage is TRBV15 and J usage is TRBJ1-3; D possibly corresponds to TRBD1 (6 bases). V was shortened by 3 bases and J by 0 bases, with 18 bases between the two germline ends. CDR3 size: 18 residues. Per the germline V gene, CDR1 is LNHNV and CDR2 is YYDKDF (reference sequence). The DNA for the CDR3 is TGTGCCACCAGCAGTCTCCGGGGACAAGGCATCTCTGGAAACACCATATATTTT. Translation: CATSSLRGQGISGNTIYF.

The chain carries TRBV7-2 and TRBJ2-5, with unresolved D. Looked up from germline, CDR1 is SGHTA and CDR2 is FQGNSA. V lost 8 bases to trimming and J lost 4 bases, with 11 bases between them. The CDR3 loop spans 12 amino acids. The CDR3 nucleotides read TGTGCCAGCGACGAGGAAGCAGAGACCCAGTACTTC. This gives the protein CASDEEAETQYF. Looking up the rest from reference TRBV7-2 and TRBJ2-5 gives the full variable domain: GAGVSQSPSNKVTEKGKDVELRCDPISGHTALYWYRQSLGQGLEFLIYFQGNSAPDKSGLPSDRFSAERTGGSVSTLTIQRTQQEDSAVYLCASDEEAETQYFGPGTRLLVL.

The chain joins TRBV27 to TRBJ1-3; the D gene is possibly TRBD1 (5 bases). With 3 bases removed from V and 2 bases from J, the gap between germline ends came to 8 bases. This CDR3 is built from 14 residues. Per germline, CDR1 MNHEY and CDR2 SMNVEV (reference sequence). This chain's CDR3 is CASSFGRAGNTIYF. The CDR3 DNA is TGTGCCAGCAGTTTTGGCAGGGCTGGAAACACCATATATTTT.

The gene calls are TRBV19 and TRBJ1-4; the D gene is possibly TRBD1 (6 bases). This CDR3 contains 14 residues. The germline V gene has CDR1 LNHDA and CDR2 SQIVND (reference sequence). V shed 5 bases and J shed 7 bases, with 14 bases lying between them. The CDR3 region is CASSSRQDAEKLFF. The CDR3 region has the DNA TGTGCCAGTAGTTCCCGACAGGACGCTGAAAAACTGTTTTTT. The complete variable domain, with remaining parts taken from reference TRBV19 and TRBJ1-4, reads DGGITQSPKYLFRKEGQNVTLSCEQNLNHDAMYWYRQDPGQGLRLIYYSQIVNDFQKGDIAEGYSVSREKKESFPLTVTSAQKNPTAFYLCASSSRQDAEKLFFGSGTQLSVL.

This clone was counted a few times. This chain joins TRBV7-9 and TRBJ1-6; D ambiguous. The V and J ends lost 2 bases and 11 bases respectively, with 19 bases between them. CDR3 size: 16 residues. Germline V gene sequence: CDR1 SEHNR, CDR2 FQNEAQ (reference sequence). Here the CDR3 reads CASSLSVGPGSAPLHF. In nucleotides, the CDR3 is TGTGCCAGCAGCTTAAGTGTTGGTCCGGGGTCGGCACCCCTCCACTTT. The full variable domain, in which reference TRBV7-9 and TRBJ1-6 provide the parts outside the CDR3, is DTGVSQNPRHKITKRGQNVTFRCDPISEHNRLYWYRQTLGQGPEFLTYFQNEAQLEKSRLLSDRFSAERPKGSFSTLEIQRTEQGDSAMYLCASSLSVGPGSAPLHFGNGTRLTVT.

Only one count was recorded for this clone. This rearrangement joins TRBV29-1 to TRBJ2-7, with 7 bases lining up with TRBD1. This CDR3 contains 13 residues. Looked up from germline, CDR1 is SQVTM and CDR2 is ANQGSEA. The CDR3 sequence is CSATGARNREQYF. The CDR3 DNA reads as TGCAGTGCTACAGGGGCGAGAAACCGGGAGCAGTACTTC.

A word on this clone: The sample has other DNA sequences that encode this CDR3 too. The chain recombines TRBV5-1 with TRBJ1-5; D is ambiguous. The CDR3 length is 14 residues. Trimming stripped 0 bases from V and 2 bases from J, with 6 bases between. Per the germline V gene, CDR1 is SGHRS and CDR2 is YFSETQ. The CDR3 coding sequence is TGCGCCAGCAGCTTGGCAGGTGGCAATCAGCCCCAGCATTTT. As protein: CASSLAGGNQPQHF.